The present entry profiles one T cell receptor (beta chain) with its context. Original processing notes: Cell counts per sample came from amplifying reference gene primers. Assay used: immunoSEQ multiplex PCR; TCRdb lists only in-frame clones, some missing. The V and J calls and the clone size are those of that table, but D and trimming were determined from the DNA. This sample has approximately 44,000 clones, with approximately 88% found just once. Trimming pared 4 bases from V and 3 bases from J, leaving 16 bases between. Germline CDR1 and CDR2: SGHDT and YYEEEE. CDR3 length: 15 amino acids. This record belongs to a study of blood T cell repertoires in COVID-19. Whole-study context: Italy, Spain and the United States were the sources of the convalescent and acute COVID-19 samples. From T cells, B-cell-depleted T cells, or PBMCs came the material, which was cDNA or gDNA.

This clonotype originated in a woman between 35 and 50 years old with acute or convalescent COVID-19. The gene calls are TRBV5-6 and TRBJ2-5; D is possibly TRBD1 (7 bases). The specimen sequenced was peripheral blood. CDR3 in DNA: TGTGCCAGCAGCGGCGGGGACAGTCTTAAAGAGACCCAGTACTTC. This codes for CASSGGDSLKETQYF.